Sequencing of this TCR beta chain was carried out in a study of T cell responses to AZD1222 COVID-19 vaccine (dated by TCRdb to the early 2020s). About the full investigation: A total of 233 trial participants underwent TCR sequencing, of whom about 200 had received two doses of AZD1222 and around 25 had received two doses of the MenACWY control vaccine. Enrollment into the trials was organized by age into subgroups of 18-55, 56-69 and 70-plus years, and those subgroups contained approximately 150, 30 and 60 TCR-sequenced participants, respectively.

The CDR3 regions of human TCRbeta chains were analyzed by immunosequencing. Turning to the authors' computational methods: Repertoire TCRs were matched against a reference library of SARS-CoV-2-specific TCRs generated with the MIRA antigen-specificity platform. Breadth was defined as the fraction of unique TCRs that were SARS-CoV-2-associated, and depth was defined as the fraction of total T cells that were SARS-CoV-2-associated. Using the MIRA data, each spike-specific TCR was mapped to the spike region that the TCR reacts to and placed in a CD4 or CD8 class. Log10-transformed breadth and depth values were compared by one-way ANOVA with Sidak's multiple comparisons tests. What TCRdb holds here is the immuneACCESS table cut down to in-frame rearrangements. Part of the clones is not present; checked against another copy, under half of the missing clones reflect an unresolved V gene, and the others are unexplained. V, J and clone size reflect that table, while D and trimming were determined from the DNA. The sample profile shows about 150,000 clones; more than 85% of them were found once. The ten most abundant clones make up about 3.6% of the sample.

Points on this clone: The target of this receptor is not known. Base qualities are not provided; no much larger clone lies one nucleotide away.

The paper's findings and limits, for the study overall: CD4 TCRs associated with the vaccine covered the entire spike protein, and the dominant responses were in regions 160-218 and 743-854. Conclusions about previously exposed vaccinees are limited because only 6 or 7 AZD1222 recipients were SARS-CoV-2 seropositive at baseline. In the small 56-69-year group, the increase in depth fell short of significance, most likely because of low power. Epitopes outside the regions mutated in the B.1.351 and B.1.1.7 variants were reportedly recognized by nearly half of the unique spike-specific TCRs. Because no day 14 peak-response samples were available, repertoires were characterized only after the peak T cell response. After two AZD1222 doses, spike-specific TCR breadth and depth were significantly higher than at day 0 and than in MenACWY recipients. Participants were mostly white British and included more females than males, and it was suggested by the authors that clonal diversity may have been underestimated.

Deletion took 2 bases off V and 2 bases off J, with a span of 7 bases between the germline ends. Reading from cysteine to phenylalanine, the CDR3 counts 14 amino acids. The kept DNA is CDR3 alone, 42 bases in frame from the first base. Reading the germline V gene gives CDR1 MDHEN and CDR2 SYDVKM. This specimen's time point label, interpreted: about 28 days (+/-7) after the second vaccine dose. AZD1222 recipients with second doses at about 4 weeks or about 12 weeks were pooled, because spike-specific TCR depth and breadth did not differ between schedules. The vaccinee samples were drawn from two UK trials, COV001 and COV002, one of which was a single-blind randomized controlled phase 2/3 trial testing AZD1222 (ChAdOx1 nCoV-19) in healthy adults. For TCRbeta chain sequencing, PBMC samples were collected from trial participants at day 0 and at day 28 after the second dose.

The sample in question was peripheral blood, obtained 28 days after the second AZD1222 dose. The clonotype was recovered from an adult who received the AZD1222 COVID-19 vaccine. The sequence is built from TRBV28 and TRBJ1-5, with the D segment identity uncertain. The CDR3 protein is CASSLPRGNQPQHF. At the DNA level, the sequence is TGTGCCAGCAGTTTACCTAGGGGCAATCAGCCCCAGCATTTT.